A single sample is the source of the 15 T cell receptor beta chains below, sequenced in a study of cytomegalovirus exposure and HLA in healthy donors. In the PCR, 60 Vbeta and 13 Jbeta primers were used. Some clones are missing from TCRdb's copy, which holds only in-frame ones; the method was immunoSEQ multiplex PCR. The table includes roughly 140,000 clones, 70% to 75% detected once. Material: PBMCs. The source of these receptors is a human donor in good health.

CDR3 bases: TGTGCCAGCAGTACGTACCTAGGGGCAAATGGCTACACCTTC. It yields the protein CASSTYLGANGYTF. This chain uses TRBV6-1 with TRBJ1-2; a possible D gene is TRBD1 (5 bases). Germline CDR1 and CDR2: MNHNS and SASEGT. The CDR3 extends over 14 amino acids. Trimming cost V 5 bases and J 6 bases, with 16 bases left between them.

This chain uses TRBV15 with TRBJ2-3; 8 bases are shared with TRBD2. CDR3 length equals 13 residues. Losses at the gene ends were 3 bases for V and 8 bases for J; bases not matched to a gene: 4. In germline, CDR1 is LNHNV, CDR2 YYDKDF (reference sequence). CDR3 DNA: TGTGCCACCAGCAGCGCCCGGGGGGGTACGCAGTATTTT. It yields the protein CATSSARGGTQYF.

This chain uses TRBV4-1 with TRBJ2-6; D is undetermined. CDR3 length equals 15 residues. Trimming shortened V by 1 base and J by 0 bases, and 4 bases separated the two germline ends. The germline V gene encodes CDR1 MGHRA and CDR2 YSYEKL. The CDR3 sequence: CASSQGASGANVLTF. The CDR3 DNA reads as TGCGCCAGCAGCCAAGGCGCCTCTGGGGCCAACGTCCTGACTTTC.

The rearrangement links TRBV19 to TRBJ1-2; D remains ambiguous. The germline V and J ends were trimmed by 8 bases and 2 bases, with 9 bases remaining between them. Per germline, CDR1 LNHDA and CDR2 SQIVND (reference sequence). The CDR3 totals 12 residues. The CDR3 DNA sequence: TGTGCCAGTCGCGGAAGCAACTATGGCTACACCTTC. Translating it yields CASRGSNYGYTF.

The rearrangement joins TRBV7-6 to TRBJ2-1; no clear D. The V gene lost 5 bases and the J gene lost 4 bases, with 6 bases spanning the gap. The V gene's germline CDR1 is SGHVS and CDR2 FNYEAQ. CDR3 length: 12 residues. The DNA of the CDR3 is TGTGCCAGCAGCCCCAATTACAATGAGCAGTTCTTC. It translates to CASSPNYNEQFF.

The J gene is TRBJ1-3, the V gene TRBV9; no reliable D call. This CDR3 contains 12 residues. Trimming removed 7 bases from V and 7 bases from J, with 12 bases in between. CDR1 SGDLS and CDR2 YYNGEE come from the germline V gene. The CDR3, as DNA: TGTGCCAGCGGAGTGGGTTGGAACACCATATATTTT. Its protein product is CASGVGWNTIYF.

This chain uses TRBV7-8 with TRBJ2-7; 7 nucleotides match TRBD2. Germline trimming cut 6 bases from V and 0 bases from J; bases unmatched to any gene: 5. CDR1 SGHVS and CDR2 FQNEAQ come from the germline V gene. This CDR3 has 14 residues. DNA of the CDR3: TGTGCCAGCAGTTTGGGGAGGGCCTCCTACGAGCAGTACTTC. Translation gives CASSLGRASYEQYF.

The chain carries TRBV2 and TRBJ2-3; 9 positions match TRBD2. Trimming took 2 bases from V and 7 from J; bases not matched to a gene: 4. This CDR3 spans 14 amino acids. CDR1 and CDR2 (germline): SNHLY, FYNNEI. The CDR3 loop reads CASSESGGLNTQYF. CDR3 nucleotide sequence: TGTGCCAGCAGTGAAAGCGGGGGGTTGAATACGCAGTATTTT.

V usage is TRBV30 and J usage is TRBJ2-7; D might be TRBD2 (5 bases). Germline V gene sequence: CDR1 GTSNPN, CDR2 SVGIG (reference sequence). The CDR3 contains 14 residues. V was shortened by 2 bases and J by 2 bases, with 13 bases between the two germline ends. Here the CDR3 DNA reads TGTGCCTGGAGTCACCTGGCGGGCGCCTACGAGCAGTACTTC. Amino acid sequence: CAWSHLAGAYEQYF.

The V and J genes are TRBV5-8 and TRBJ1-2; TRBD1 agrees at 7 bases. CDR3 length: 13 residues. Trimming cost V 2 bases and J 5 bases; bases outside gene matches: 3. Germline lookup yields CDR1 SGHTS and CDR2 YDEGEE. CDR3: CASSLDREYGYTF. The DNA of the CDR3 is TGTGCCAGCAGCTTAGACAGGGAATATGGCTACACCTTC.

The chain is built from TRBV7-2 and TRBJ1-1; D gene unclear. Germline CDR1 is SGHTA and CDR2 is FQGNSA. This CDR3 is built from 14 residues. V was pared by 1 base and J by 8 bases, with 14 bases between. CDR3 DNA sequence: TGTGCCAGCAGCTTAGGAGGGTCTAGGCGAGAAGCTTTCTTT. Encoded protein: CASSLGGSRREAFF.

The J gene is TRBJ2-7, the V gene TRBV19; 8 bases match TRBD1. The CDR3 totals 15 residues. Per germline, CDR1 LNHDA and CDR2 SQIVND (reference sequence). Trimming took 5 bases from V and 5 from J; bases not matched to a gene: 11. CDR3 nucleotide sequence: TGTGCCAGTAGTCCCTCCTGGACAGGGTCGGACGAGCAGTACTTC. Its protein is CASSPSWTGSDEQYF.

The chain combines TRBV5-4 with TRBJ2-2, with D possibly TRBD1 on 6 matching bases. The CDR3 sequence is 14 residues long. Germline V gene sequence: CDR1 SGHNT, CDR2 YYREEE (reference sequence). The V end was cut by 2 bases, the J end by 6 bases, with 11 bases between. The CDR3 DNA is TGTGCCAGCAGCTTACAGGGTGCCCCCGGGGAGCTGTTTTTT. This codes for CASSLQGAPGELFF.

The gene calls are TRBV25-1 and TRBJ2-6; no clear D. This CDR3 is 16 amino acids long. The germline V and J ends were trimmed by 6 bases and 1 base, with 13 bases remaining between them. Germline V gene sequence: CDR1 MGHDK, CDR2 SYGVNS. In DNA, the CDR3 is TGTGCCAGCAGCCCTCCGGGTTTGTCTGGGGCCAACGTCCTGACTTTC. Protein sequence: CASSPPGLSGANVLTF. Supplemented by reference TRBV25-1 and TRBJ2-6, the full variable domain reads EADIYQTPRYLVIGTGKKITLECSQTMGHDKMYWYQQDPGMELHLIHYSYGVNSTEKGDLSSESTVSRIRTEHFPLTLESARPSHTSQYLCASSPPGLSGANVLTFGAGSRLTVL.

The chain has TRBV2 and TRBJ2-2, with 10 bases lining up with TRBD1. The trim removed 8 bases at V and 2 bases at J, leaving 5 bases unmatched. Germline V CDR1 and CDR2: SNHLY, FYNNEI. This CDR3 spans 15 amino acids. CDR3 amino acids: CASLRDRGNTGELFF. DNA for the CDR3: TGTGCCAGCCTGCGGGACAGGGGAAACACCGGGGAGCTGTTTTTT. Looking up the rest from reference TRBV2 and TRBJ2-2 gives the full variable domain: EPEVTQTPSHQVTQMGQEVILRCVPISNHLYFYWYRQILGQKVEFLVSFYNNEISEKSEIFDDQFSVERPDGSNFTLKIRSTKLEDSAMYFCASLRDRGNTGELFFGEGSRLTVL.